This entry describes one TCR beta chain. Its antigen is unidentified. These data come from a study of molecular identifiers for immune sequencing clone quantification. General observations from the study: Reports indicate spiked Jurkat TCR RNA from one cell could be found among approximately 1 million naive cells.

From the PCR reads, TCRdb called clonotypes with MiXCR, one entry per CDR3 protein. The sample comprises over 600,000 distinct CDR3 sequences, about 20% of which are singletons, and approximately 0.9% rests with the top ten. CDR1 and CDR2 (germline): DFQATT, SNEGSKA (reference sequence). CDR3 length equals 16 residues. The V gene lost 2 bases and the J gene lost 0 bases, with 14 bases spanning the gap. V and J are TRBV20-1 and TRBJ2-1; D call uncertain. This sequence originates from a human donor in good health. Some libraries in this study had Jurkat cell RNA spiked in. Sequencing was performed on naive CD8+ T cells from blood, with Jurkat cell RNA spiked in. The subset is: FACS-sorted CD8+CD4-CCR7+CD45RA+ naive T cells. CDR3 in DNA: TGCAGTGCTAGACACGGCAGGAACCTCTCCTACAATGAGCAGTTCTTC. Translated, it gives CSARHGRNLSYNEQFF.